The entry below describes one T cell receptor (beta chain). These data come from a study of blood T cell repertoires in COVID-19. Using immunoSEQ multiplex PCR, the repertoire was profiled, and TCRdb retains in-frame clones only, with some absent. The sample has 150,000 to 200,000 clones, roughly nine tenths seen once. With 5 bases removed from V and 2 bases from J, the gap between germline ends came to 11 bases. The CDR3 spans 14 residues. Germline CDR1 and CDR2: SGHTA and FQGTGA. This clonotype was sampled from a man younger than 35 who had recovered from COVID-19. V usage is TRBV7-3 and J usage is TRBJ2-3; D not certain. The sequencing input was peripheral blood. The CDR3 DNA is TGTGCCAGCAGCCCCGAGGTAGCCACAGATACGCAGTATTTT. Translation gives CASSPEVATDTQYF. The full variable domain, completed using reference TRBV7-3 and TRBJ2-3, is GAGVSQTPSNKVTEKGKYVELRCDPISGHTALYWYRQSLGQGPEFLIYFQGTGAADDSGLPNDRFFAVRPEGSVSTLKIQRTERGDSAVYLCASSPEVATDTQYFGPGTRLTVL.